Listed below are T cell receptor beta chains from one sample, sequenced in a study of metastatic and nonmetastatic thyroid tumors. TCRdb reanalyzed the PCR reads via MiXCR. The table has 15,000 or so clones, 15% to 18% seen once. Sequences were obtained from blood. These receptors were obtained from a female donor with papillary thyroid cancer or a benign thyroid nodule (not recorded which). Some clones in this sample may be carry-over from other donors' samples. CDR3s include the opening cysteine and the closing phenylalanine or tryptophan. The order of the fields is CDR3 length, V gene, J gene, CDR3 protein.

>12|TRBV20-1|TRBJ2-1
CSARLDYNEQFF
>15|TRBV6-5|TRBJ2-3
CASSSRTVSTDTQYF
>14|TRBV27|TRBJ2-2
CASSIQTGTRFRFF
>15|TRBV5-1|TRBJ1-6
CASSLGRVNPSPLHF
>15|TRBV5-1|TRBJ2-2
CASSLGTGDAGELFF
>14|TRBV5-1|TRBJ1-2
CASSLASRAGGYTF
>15|TRBV5-1|TRBJ2-5
CASSLRDNPGETQYF
>15|TRBV20-1|TRBJ2-2
CSATGIAGASGELFF
>13|TRBV10-3|TRBJ1-2
CAIIWTGGNGYTF
>15|TRBV24-1|TRBJ2-1
CATSDTGSSYNEQFF
>17|TRBV7-8|TRBJ2-2
CASSLGRLAERTGELFF
>13|TRBV6-1|TRBJ1-2
CASSEDGRRGYTF
>15|TRBV18|TRBJ2-1
CARGVRDTDYNEQFF
>16|TRBV28|TRBJ2-3
CASSFQSGSGTDTQYF
>14|TRBV6-2/TRBV6-3|TRBJ2-2
CASSRGLESGELFF
>15|TRBV27|TRBJ2-2
CASSVGQVNTGEPFF
>15|TRBV12-3/TRBV12-4|TRBJ2-2
CASSLGGGGGGELFF
>15|TRBV20-1|TRBJ2-1
CSARDASGGAIEQFF
>15|TRBV15|TRBJ1-6
CATSRVRQGNSPLHF
>16|TRBV6-1|TRBJ2-1
CASRKTSGVSYNEQFF
>12|TRBV4-1|TRBJ1-1
CASSPPGNEAFF
>17|TRBV6-1|TRBJ1-1
CASSEYRGLNLNTEAFF
>14|TRBV20-1|TRBJ1-2
CSANPTTGNYGYTF
>14|TRBV12-3/TRBV12-4|TRBJ1-4
CASSPRDRGEKLFF
>13|TRBV28|TRBJ1-5
CASSTTGGQPQHF
>13|TRBV6-5|TRBJ2-7
CASSYPPPSEQYF
>14|TRBV18|TRBJ2-5
CASSLGREQETQYF
>17|TRBV11-2|TRBJ2-2
CASSLGAPGGYTGELFF
>15|TRBV28|TRBJ1-2
CASSLDPQGNYGYTF
>17|TRBV5-1|TRBJ2-7
CASSLALLDRVRGEQYF
>15|TRBV5-1|TRBJ2-2
CASSLGQATTGELFF
>16|TRBV9|TRBJ1-3
CASSVDQGASGNTIYF
>12|TRBV19|TRBJ2-5
CASSEGYGTQYF
>14|TRBV4-1|TRBJ2-7
CASSQKTGGYEQYF
>13|TRBV6-1|TRBJ1-6
CASSQVVNSPRHF
>16|TRBV27|TRBJ2-3
CASSMRGQGGGDIQYF
>14|TRBV5-1|TRBJ1-1
CASSLEGFRTEAFF
>11|TRBV30|TRBJ2-7
CAWSHSYEQYF